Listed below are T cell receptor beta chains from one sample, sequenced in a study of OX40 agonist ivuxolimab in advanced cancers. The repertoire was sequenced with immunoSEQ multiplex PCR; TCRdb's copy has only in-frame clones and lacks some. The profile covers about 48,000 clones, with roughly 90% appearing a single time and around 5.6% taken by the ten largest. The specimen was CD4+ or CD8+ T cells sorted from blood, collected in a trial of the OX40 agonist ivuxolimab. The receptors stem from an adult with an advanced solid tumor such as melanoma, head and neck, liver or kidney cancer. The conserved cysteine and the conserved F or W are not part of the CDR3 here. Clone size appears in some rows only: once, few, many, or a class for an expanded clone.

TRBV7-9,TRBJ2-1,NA,ASSRQDLGYNEQF
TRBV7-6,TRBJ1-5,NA,ASSSESSNQPQH
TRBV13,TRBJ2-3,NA,ASSPVLRGVTDTQY
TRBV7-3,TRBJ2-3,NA,ASSLGTAQRWNTDTQY
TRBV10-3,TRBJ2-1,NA,AISESASGGGNEQF
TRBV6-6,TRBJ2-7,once,ASSYSVTEPAEQY
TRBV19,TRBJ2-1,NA,ASIGTNYNEQF
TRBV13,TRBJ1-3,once,ASSIGGSGNTIY
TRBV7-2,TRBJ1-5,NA,ASSLTNQPQH
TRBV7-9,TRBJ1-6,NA,ASSLAGQGPYNSPLH
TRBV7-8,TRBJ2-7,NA,ASSFGTVSYEQY
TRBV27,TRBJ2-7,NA,ASSLVIAGSSYEQY
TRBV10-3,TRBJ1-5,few,AIRTDEYQPQH
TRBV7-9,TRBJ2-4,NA,ASSLGQGAAKNIQY
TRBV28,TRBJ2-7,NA,ASRPSERADSYEQY
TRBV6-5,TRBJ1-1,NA,ASRGFLREKTEAF
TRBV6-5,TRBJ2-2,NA,ASSYSQNTGELF
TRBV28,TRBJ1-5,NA,ASRGGVTSQPQH
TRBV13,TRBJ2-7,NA,ASSWLGGGSYEQY
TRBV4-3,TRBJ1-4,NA,ASSQERGGLGEKLF
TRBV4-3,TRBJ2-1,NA,ASSQVRGTSYNEQF
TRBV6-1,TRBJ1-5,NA,ATWDSSYSNQPQH
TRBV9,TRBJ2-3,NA,ASREQGGDTQY
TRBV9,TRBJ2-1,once,ASSEETRWNEQF
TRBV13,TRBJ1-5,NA,ASSLARANQPQH
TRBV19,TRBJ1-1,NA,ASSIGNTEAF
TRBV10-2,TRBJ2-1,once,ATSGEPINEQF
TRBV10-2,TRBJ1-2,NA,ASRDGIYGYT
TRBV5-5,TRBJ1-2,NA,ASRIGPEANYGYT
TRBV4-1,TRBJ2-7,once,ASSQGVGGYEQY
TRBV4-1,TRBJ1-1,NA,ASSAAGGTEAF
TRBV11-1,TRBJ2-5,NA,ASRGGLETQY
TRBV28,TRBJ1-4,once,ASSFPTGGHSNEKLF
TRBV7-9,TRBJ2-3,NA,ASSTGQGKTDTQY
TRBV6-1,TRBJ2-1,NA,ASSESFATDLYNEQF
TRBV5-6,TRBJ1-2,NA,ASSRLYSVYGYT
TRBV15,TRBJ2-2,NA,ATSLGRSNGELF
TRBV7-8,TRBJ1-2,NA,ASSLLVQGALTKNYGYT
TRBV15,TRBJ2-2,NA,ATAQGTTGELF